This T cell receptor (beta chain) comes out of a study of blood T cell repertoires in COVID-19. The J segment lost 6 bases and the V segment lost 1 base, leaving 3 bases of the junction unmatched. The CDR3 spans 15 residues. Germline CDR1 is SGHNT and CDR2 is YENEEA. TCRdb's table, derived via immunoSEQ multiplex PCR, lists solely in-frame clones and lacks some. The repertoire consists of approximately 230,000 clones, with roughly nine tenths occurring once and the leading ten covering 3%. Sample: peripheral blood. The V gene is TRBV11-3, the J gene TRBJ2-1; 10 bases map to TRBD2. This TCR came from a man in his late teens or twenties with active or convalescent COVID-19. CDR3: CASSLAPSGSNEQFF. The DNA of the CDR3 is TGTGCCAGCAGCTTAGCGCCTAGCGGGAGCAATGAGCAGTTCTTC.